Listed below are T cell receptor beta chains from one sample, sequenced in a study of human T cells and chemical hapten exposure. TCRdb fed the RACE reads into MiXCR, producing one record per CDR3 protein. The sample yields approximately 400,000 distinct CDR3 sequences, about 5.1% seen once. Source: whole blood, taken in connection with sensitization to the hapten diphenylcyclopropenone (DPC). These receptors were obtained from a woman between 50 and 59 years old with alopecia areata. Some clones in this sample may be carry-over from other donors' samples. Both conserved end residues are part of each CDR3. A D gene is named only where the DNA matches it firmly. Clone size is given for some rows only: seen once, a few or many times, or a class if the clone is expanded.

cdr3_length j_call v_call clone_size d_call cdr3_aa cdr3_nt
13 TRBJ2-3 TRBV10-3 many . CAISGASTDTQYF TGTGCCATCAGTGGGGCTAGCACAGATACGCAGTATTTT
12 TRBJ2-3 TRBV29-1 . . CSSYRESGTQYF TGCAGCTCCTACAGGGAGAGTGGTACGCAGTATTTT
17 TRBJ1-4 TRBV6-5 many . CASSYQPGTLGNEKLFF TGTGCCAGCAGTTACCAACCCGGGACTCTGGGTAATGAAAAACTGTTTTTT
14 TRBJ2-3 TRBV10-2 many . CASSEWGRTDTQYF TGCGCCAGCAGTGAGTGGGGCCGGACAGATACGCAGTATTTT
14 TRBJ2-3 TRBV4-1 . . CASSQALSEGTQYF TGCGCCAGCAGCCAAGCTCTTTCGGAGGGTACGCAGTATTTT
14 TRBJ2-5 TRBV12-3/TRBV12-4 many . CASSLRTNQETQYF TGTGCCAGCAGCCTGAGGACTAATCAAGAGACCCAGTACTTC
13 TRBJ2-3 TRBV7-2 many . CASSLGRRDTQYF TGTGCCAGCAGCTTAGGACGGAGAGATACGCAGTATTTT
15 TRBJ1-3 TRBV20-1 . . CSARGGGNSGNTIYF TGCAGTGCTAGAGGGGGGGGCAACTCTGGAAACACCATATATTTT
15 TRBJ2-1 TRBV20-1 many TRBD2 CSASSGAGLGNEQFF TGCAGTGCTTCTAGCGGGGCGGGTTTGGGGAATGAGCAGTTCTTC
16 TRBJ2-7 TRBV5-1 many TRBD1 CASSLGTGTPSYEQYF TGCGCCAGCAGCTTGGGGACAGGGACACCCTCCTACGAGCAGTACTTC
15 TRBJ1-1 TRBV7-9 many . CASSLGLGVNTEAFF TGTGCCAGCAGCTTAGGCCTGGGGGTGAACACTGAAGCTTTCTTT
14 TRBJ2-3 TRBV27 few . CASSSGGLLDTQYF TGTGCCAGCAGTTCCGGGGGACTTCTAGATACGCAGTATTTT